Listed here are 28 T cell receptor beta chains from one sample, sequenced in a study of CD8 T cells in ankylosing spondylitis. Study observations and caveats: Ankylosing spondylitis blood appeared to be characterized by a TCR beta motif of about eight highly homologous variants.

Their cognate antigens are unknown. TCRdb called the 5' RACE reads again in MiXCR, with one record for every CDR3 protein. The table records 700,000 or so distinct CDR3 sequences, over 15% of them present only once. The sequenced material came from blood, either unsorted or a sorted T cell fraction (not recorded which). These receptors came from a male donor with ankylosing spondylitis.

The V call is TRBV5-1, the J call TRBJ2-7, with D unresolved. Trimming pared 2 bases from V and 4 bases from J, leaving 7 bases between. CDR1 and CDR2 (germline): SGHRS, YFSETQ. This CDR3 contains 12 residues. The CDR3 DNA follows: TGCGCCAGCAGCTTCAAGTTGTACGAGCAGTACTTC. The encoded protein is CASSFKLYEQYF.

The J gene is TRBJ2-1, the V gene TRBV20-1, with 9 bases identical to TRBD2. The V gene end was trimmed by 4 bases and the J gene end by 7 bases; junction bases not matched to a gene: 5. The CDR3 sequence is 13 residues long. CDR1 is DFQATT and CDR2 is SNEGSKA in the germline V gene (reference sequence). Written as DNA, the CDR3 is TGCAGTGCTACCGGGACTAGCAGAAATGAGCAGTTCTTC. Its translation: CSATGTSRNEQFF.

This clonotype turned up a few times. The rearrangement uses TRBV12-3 or TRBV12-4 and TRBJ1-6; D ambiguous. V lost 5 bases and J lost 8, with 10 bases in between. The CDR3 extends over 13 amino acids. The CDR3 sequence: CASSTGADSPLHF. The CDR3 DNA sequence: TGTGCCAGCAGTACGGGAGCCGATTCACCCCTCCACTTT.

The chain is built from TRBV18 and TRBJ1-1; D is possibly TRBD1 (5 bases). Germline V gene data show CDR1 as KGHSH and CDR2 as LQKENI. This CDR3 is 13 amino acids long. V lost 6 bases to trimming and J lost 0 bases, with 8 bases between them. CDR3 nucleotide sequence: TGTGCCAGCTCGGAGGGGATGAACACTGAAGCTTTCTTT. It translates to CASSEGMNTEAFF.

CDR3 nucleotides: TGTGCCACCGCAGGGAGGGACTCTGGGGCCAACGTCCTGACTTTC. It is translated as CATAGRDSGANVLTF. The rearrangement uses TRBV24-1 and TRBJ2-6; 7 nucleotides agree with TRBD2. The CDR3 has 15 amino acids. CDR1 is KGHDR and CDR2 is SFDVKD in the germline V gene. After removal of 9 bases from V and 0 bases from J, the junction contained 4 bases not matched to a gene.

This clonotype was counted between two and nine times. The genes are TRBV6-2 or TRBV6-3 and TRBJ2-1; 7 bases are shared with TRBD2. Trimming cost V 7 bases and J 4 bases; bases outside gene matches: 13. Germline values: CDR1 MNHEY, CDR2 SVGEGT. This CDR3 has 16 residues. CDR3 nucleotides: TGTGCCAGCATACCAGCTAAGCGGGGCCTTTACAATGAGCAGTTCTTC. Protein sequence: CASIPAKRGLYNEQFF.

This chain joins TRBV12-3 or TRBV12-4 and TRBJ1-1; 12 nucleotides agree with TRBD1. V shed 0 bases and J 7 bases; nucleotides not matched to a gene: 9. This CDR3 is built from 17 residues. CDR3 region: CASSLAPGTGGYREAFF. The DNA for the CDR3 is TGTGCCAGCAGTTTAGCCCCCGGGACAGGGGGCTATCGTGAAGCTTTCTTT.

This clonotype was recorded a few times. CDR3: CASAYGTSEFDEQFF. CDR3 sequence (DNA): TGCGCCAGCGCCTACGGGACTAGCGAGTTCGATGAGCAGTTCTTC. The chain is built from TRBV5-1 and TRBJ2-1, with 10 nucleotides matching TRBD2. Germline loops: CDR1 SGHRS, CDR2 YFSETQ. Germline trimming cut 7 bases from V and 8 bases from J; bases unmatched to any gene: 12. The CDR3 loop spans 15 amino acids.

This sequence joins TRBV27 and TRBJ2-5; TRBD2 might be the D (6 bases). The V end was cut by 1 base, the J end by 5 bases, with 11 bases between. The CDR3 runs to 14 residues. CDR1 is MNHEY, CDR2 SMNVEV, per germline (reference sequence). The CDR3 bases are TGTGCCAGCAGTTTATTGGGAGGCCACGAGACCCAGTACTTC. Translated: CASSLLGGHETQYF.

This clonotype occurred a few times. The chain is built from TRBV28 and TRBJ2-5; 7 bases are a match to TRBD2. Unmatched junction bases numbered 4, after V lost 2 bases and J lost 1 base. In germline, CDR1 is MDHEN, CDR2 SYDVKM. The CDR3 extends over 15 amino acids. In nucleotides, the CDR3 is TGTGCCAGCAGTTTAGCGGGGGACCGCCAAGAGACCCAGTACTTC. Protein: CASSLAGDRQETQYF.

V gene TRBV4-1 combines with J gene TRBJ2-1, with 8 nucleotides matching TRBD2. CDR3 length equals 15 residues. The ends lost 6 bases at V and 8 bases at J; junction bases unmatched: 12. Per germline, CDR1 MGHRA and CDR2 YSYEKL. CDR3 amino acids: CASSLPGLGGDEQFF. The CDR3 nucleotides are TGCGCCAGCAGTCTCCCGGGACTAGGGGGGGATGAGCAGTTCTTC.

A few counts support this clonotype. This chain connects TRBV12-3 or TRBV12-4 to TRBJ1-1; TRBD1 is a possible D gene (5 bases). Trimming removed 6 bases at V and 11 bases at J, with 16 bases between. CDR3 length: 12 residues. The CDR3 bases are TGTGCCAGCAGAGGAGGAGGGGCGCGGGCTTTCTTT. Translated: CASRGGGARAFF.

This clonotype was seen only a few times. The chain combines TRBV11-2 with TRBJ2-2; D unclear. Looked up from germline, CDR1 is SGHAT and CDR2 is FQNNGV. The CDR3 runs to 15 residues. The ends were cut back, 5 bases at V and 1 base at J, with 11 bases in the middle. The CDR3, as DNA: TGTGCCAGCAGCCCCCTCCTTTGGAACACCGGGGAGCTGTTTTTT. It codes for CASSPLLWNTGELFF.

This clonotype was picked up many times. The V and J genes are TRBV10-3 and TRBJ2-2, with 10 bases lining up with TRBD1. In germline, CDR1 is ENHRY, CDR2 SYGVKD. There are 16 residues in the CDR3. J was trimmed by 3 bases and V by 0 bases; bases with no gene match: 1. The CDR3 DNA follows: TGTGCCATCAGTGAGTCCGGGACAGGGGACACCGGGGAGCTGTTTTTT. Its translation: CAISESGTGDTGELFF.

The J gene is TRBJ2-2, the V gene TRBV4-3; D is uncertain. The CDR3 runs to 15 residues. Germline V lookup: CDR1 LGHNA, CDR2 YSLEER. V was clipped by 2 bases and J by 1 base, with 8 bases between them. This chain's CDR3 is CASSQISLNTGELFF. The CDR3 nucleotides read TGCGCCAGCAGCCAAATCAGTTTGAACACCGGGGAGCTGTTTTTT.

J is TRBJ2-5 and V is TRBV20-1; D is unresolved. The CDR3 has 11 residues. Germline CDR1 is DFQATT and CDR2 is SNEGSKA (reference sequence). Trimming took 5 bases from V and 5 from J, leaving 9 bases between them. The CDR3 sequence: CSAPLLETQYF. Here the CDR3 DNA reads TGCAGTGCTCCTCTATTGGAGACCCAGTACTTC.

This clonotype was seen more than once but under ten times. The chain is built from TRBV6-6 and TRBJ2-7; maybe TRBD2 (5 bases). The CDR3 covers 13 residues. CDR1 is MNHNY, CDR2 SVGAGI, per germline (reference sequence). V lost 0 bases and J lost 6, with 9 bases in between. CDR3 residues: CASSYSEGGEQYF. The DNA for the CDR3 is TGTGCCAGCAGTTACTCTGAGGGTGGCGAGCAGTACTTC.

This clonotype was recorded at least ten times. The V and J genes are TRBV12-3 or TRBV12-4 and TRBJ2-5, with a weak D call TRBD2 (7 bases). This CDR3 has 15 residues. Trimming pared 1 base from V and 3 bases from J, leaving 12 bases between. CDR3 DNA sequence: TGTGCCAGCAGTTTAGGGGGGGGGCCAGAAGAGACCCAGTACTTC. This sequence encodes CASSLGGGPEETQYF.

V is TRBV12-3 or TRBV12-4 and J is TRBJ2-7, with D possibly TRBD2 on 5 matching bases. This CDR3 contains 15 residues. The V gene lost 7 bases and the J gene lost 0 bases, with 16 bases spanning the gap. The CDR3 region is CASTPPGMNSYEQYF. The CDR3 DNA sequence: TGTGCCAGCACCCCGCCGGGAATGAACTCCTACGAGCAGTACTTC.

The V call is TRBV6-1, the J call TRBJ1-6; D remains unclear. With 1 base removed from V and 10 bases from J, the gap between germline ends came to 11 bases. Germline lookup yields CDR1 MNHNS and CDR2 SASEGT. The CDR3 spans 14 residues. The CDR3 coding sequence is TGTGCCAGCAGTGAAGGTCAAAAGAGGTCACCCCTCCACTTT. Translated, it gives CASSEGQKRSPLHF.

The chain combines TRBV3-1 with TRBJ2-7; TRBD1 matches at 9 bases. The CDR3 consists of 14 residues. J was trimmed by 4 bases and V by 3 bases; bases with no gene match: 4. Germline-derived CDR1 and CDR2 are LGHDT and YNNKEL (reference sequence). CDR3 nucleotides: TGTGCCAGCAGCCACGCGGACAGGGGTTACGAGCAGTACTTC. Translating gives CASSHADRGYEQYF.

The gene calls are TRBV6-1 and TRBJ1-5; the match to TRBD1 covers 8 bases. Germline CDR1 and CDR2: MNHNS and SASEGT. The CDR3 runs 18 residues. Germline trimming cut 5 bases from V and 5 bases from J; bases unmatched to any gene: 17. For the CDR3, the DNA is TGTGCCAGCAGTCCCACGCCCCCGGGACAGGAGCCGGATCAGCCCCAGCATTTT. As protein: CASSPTPPGQEPDQPQHF.

This clonotype has a count of ten or more. This sequence joins TRBV14 and TRBJ2-7; D remains ambiguous. The length of the CDR3 is 14 residues. V was cut by 3 bases and J by 0 bases, with 9 bases left in between. CDR1 SGHDN and CDR2 FVKESK come from the germline V gene. The CDR3 region has the DNA TGTGCCAGCAGCCATGTGCTGTTCTCCTACGAGCAGTACTTC. It encodes CASSHVLFSYEQYF.

This clonotype came up a few times. The chain uses TRBV12-3 or TRBV12-4 and TRBJ2-6; D is undetermined. Trimming took off 8 bases at V and 3 bases at J, with 8 bases between the two ends. The CDR3 has 13 amino acids. CDR3 loop: CASGLNGANVLTF. The CDR3 DNA follows: TGTGCCAGCGGGTTGAATGGGGCCAACGTCCTGACTTTC.

A few counts support this clonotype. V usage is TRBV11-1 and J usage is TRBJ2-6; TRBD1 matches 9 bases. This CDR3 is built from 18 residues. Germline assignment: CDR1 SGHAT and CDR2 FQDESV (reference sequence). Trimming at V came to 2 bases and at J to 0 bases, leaving 5 bases not matched to a gene. CDR3 in amino acids: CASSLRGQGSSGANVLTF. As DNA, the CDR3 is TGTGCCAGCAGCTTAAGGGGACAGGGAAGCTCTGGGGCCAACGTCCTGACTTTC.

V gene TRBV20-1 combines with J gene TRBJ2-7; no clear D gene. Trimming took 4 bases from V and 4 from J, leaving 8 bases between them. Germline loops: CDR1 DFQATT, CDR2 SNEGSKA (reference sequence). CDR3 length: 11 amino acids. Written as DNA, the CDR3 is TGCAGTGCTATGGCGGTTTACGAGCAGTACTTC. It encodes CSAMAVYEQYF.

This clonotype has ten or more counts. V and J are TRBV29-1 and TRBJ2-5, with TRBD1 as a possible D gene (6 bases). The germline V gene has CDR1 SQVTM and CDR2 ANQGSEA. The CDR3 loop spans 13 amino acids. The V gene lost 7 bases and the J gene lost 5 bases, with 17 bases spanning the gap. CDR3 protein: CSAKPGVEETQYF. The DNA of the CDR3 is TGCAGCGCCAAGCCAGGGGTTGAGGAGACCCAGTACTTC.

This clonotype showed up just a few times. The chain uses TRBV10-3 and TRBJ1-1; D may be TRBD1 (6 bases). V was cut by 6 bases and J by 3 bases, with 14 bases left in between. The CDR3 extends over 14 amino acids. The germline gives CDR1 ENHRY, CDR2 SYGVKD. DNA for the CDR3: TGTGCCATCAGAGGGGGAGCGGAGGACACTGAAGCTTTCTTT. It specifies CAIRGGAEDTEAFF.